This TCR beta chain was recovered during a study of T cell clones after liver transplantation. Study as a whole: Liver transplant recipients had immunosuppression withdrawal attempted within 2 years. HCV positivity affected three of eight recipients; the rest lacked autoimmune or viral indications. Blood was drawn pre-transplant, before withdrawal, and after full or failed withdrawal.

The protocol was immunoSEQ multiplex PCR, while the TCRdb copy is restricted to in-frame clones and leaves out a portion. The sample has 50,000 to 60,000 clones; about 70% are singletons. Unstimulated PBMCs were sorted into CD3+CD4+ and CD3+CD8+ populations. The CDR3 is 15 residues long. Per germline, CDR1 SEHNR and CDR2 FQNEAQ (reference sequence). V lost 1 base, J lost 6 bases, and 6 bases stayed unmatched. This clone was observed a handful of times. Sample: CD4+ T cells from blood, taken at the approximately 15-month timepoint. The J gene is TRBJ2-3, the V gene TRBV7-9, with 8 bases fitting TRBD2. This clonotype was obtained from a human patient who received a liver transplant. Some T cells may originate from the graft donor. The CDR3: CASSLGAGGADTQYF. As DNA, the CDR3 is TGTGCCAGCAGCTTAGGTGCGGGGGGCGCTGATACGCAGTATTTT.